This T cell receptor (beta chain) was identified during a study of OX40 agonist ivuxolimab in advanced cancers. V dropped 4 bases and J dropped 4 bases, with 8 bases sitting between them. CDR1 is SQVTM, CDR2 ANQGSEA, per germline. The CDR3 consists of 12 residues. Produced via immunoSEQ multiplex PCR; TCRdb's table is partial and in-frame only. The data show over 55,000 clones, around 83% seen once. The rearrangement links TRBV29-1 to TRBJ1-3; no firm D call. The receptor comes from an adult with an advanced solid tumor such as melanoma, head and neck, liver or kidney cancer. Source: CD4+ or CD8+ T cells sorted from blood, taken in a trial of the OX40 agonist ivuxolimab. In DNA form, the CDR3 reads TGCAGCGTTGCCCCTTTCGGAAACACCATATATTTT. Translation gives CSVAPFGNTIYF.